Below, one TCR beta chain is given with its context. What it binds is not known. Trimming cost V 7 bases and J 1 base, with 7 bases left between them. The CDR3 covers 12 residues. Germline values: CDR1 SGHTA, CDR2 FQGNSA. These data are taken from a study of cytotoxic CD8 clonotypes in ibrutinib-treated CLL. Whole-study results and caveats: Public clonotypes, rarely seen, contracted or held steady on treatment. Investigators sampled sustained-remission and progressing patients at differing times.

Measured with immunoSEQ multiplex PCR; TCRdb has only the in-frame clones, and not every one. The sample lists 14,000 or so clones, 55% to 70% occurring once. The TCR was taken from a human donor with chronic lymphocytic leukemia. The sample here was PBMCs, taken before ibrutinib treatment. V is TRBV7-2 and J is TRBJ1-1, with D unclear. In nucleotides, the CDR3 is TGTGCCAGCACCCCGGAGAACACTGAAGCTTTCTTT. It translates to CASTPENTEAFF.